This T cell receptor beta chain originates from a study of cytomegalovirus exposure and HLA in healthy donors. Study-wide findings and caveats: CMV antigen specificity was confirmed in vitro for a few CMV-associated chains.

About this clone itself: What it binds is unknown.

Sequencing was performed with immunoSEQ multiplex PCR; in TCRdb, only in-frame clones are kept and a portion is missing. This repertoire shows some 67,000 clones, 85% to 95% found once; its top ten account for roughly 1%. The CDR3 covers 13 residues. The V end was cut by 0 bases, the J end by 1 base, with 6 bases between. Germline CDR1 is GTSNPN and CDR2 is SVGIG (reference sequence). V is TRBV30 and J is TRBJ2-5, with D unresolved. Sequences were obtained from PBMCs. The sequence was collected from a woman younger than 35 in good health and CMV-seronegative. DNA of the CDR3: TGTGCCTGGAGTGTTGGCGGCCAAGAGACCCAGTACTTC. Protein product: CAWSVGGQETQYF.